This paragraph covers one T cell receptor beta chain sequence. Antigen specificity is unknown. V was pared by 6 bases and J by 0 bases, with 9 bases of the junction left unmatched. The germline V gene encodes CDR1 MNHEY and CDR2 SMNVEV (reference sequence). This CDR3 region has 16 residues. With 60 Vbeta and 13 Jbeta primers, the PCR was carried out. TCRdb's copy holds only in-frame clones and misses some; the assay was immunoSEQ multiplex PCR. The record lists some 70,000 clones, of which the ten most abundant hold 6% to 8%. This record belongs to a study of cytomegalovirus exposure and HLA in healthy donors. The study, taken as a whole, reports: From TCR beta sequences, most subjects' HLA-A and HLA-B alleles were reportedly predicted accurately. An analysis done earlier found most TCR beta V segments productive about 90% or about 30% of the time.

The sequence was collected from a female donor in good health and CMV-seropositive. The chain has TRBV27 and TRBJ2-7; TRBD1 aligns across 9 bases. Input material: PBMCs. The CDR3 coding sequence is TGTGCCAGCAGGAGACAGGGGGGCCGTTTCTCCTACGAGCAGTACTTC. Residues: CASRRQGGRFSYEQYF.